This T cell receptor beta chain was profiled in a study of Ad26.COV2.S vaccination and SARS-CoV-2 variants. On the study more broadly: Participants got Ad26.COV2.S intramuscularly, once or twice 56 days apart.

Clones were read by immunoSEQ multiplex PCR, and TCRdb kept only the in-frame ones, dropping some. The sample holds about 350,000 clones, around 87% seen once. Treatment in this sample: some 19 received Ad26.COV2.S at low or high dose, single or two shots; five or six received placebo; per-sample allocation not given. Sampling happened 63 days after the first vaccine or placebo injection. Expressing Wuhan-strain SARS-CoV-2 spike, an Ad26 vector served as the vaccine. The receptor was derived from a person aged 18-60 years who received the Ad26.COV2.S COVID-19 vaccine or a placebo. The sequences come from peripheral blood, collected in a trial of Ad26.COV2.S vaccine versus placebo.

This CDR3 reads CASSQDRTNSGNTIYF. As DNA, the CDR3 is TGTGCCAGCAGCCAAGACCGCACCAACTCTGGAAACACCATATATTTT. The V gene is TRBV4-2, the J gene TRBJ1-3; D is undetermined. CDR3 length equals 16 residues. V lost 0 bases to trimming and J lost 0 bases, with 9 bases between them. Germline V lookup: CDR1 LGHNA, CDR2 YNFKEQ.